A selection of T cell receptor beta chains follows, all from one sample in a study of T cell responses to AZD1222 COVID-19 vaccine. Repertoires were generated with immunoSEQ multiplex PCR, while TCRdb's copy carries only in-frame clones and drops some. Among roughly 50,000 clones listed, 65% to 80% were seen once. Here the sequenced sample was peripheral blood, taken on day 0 of AZD1222 vaccination. The receptors derive from an adult in good health. Each CDR3 is given with its conserved first and last residue. The D gene is left open where the match is weak. Rows may omit the clone size; those that give it use once, few, many or a size class.

TGTGCCAGCAGCTTATTCCGGGACTTGATTTTGTCTAGCTACACCTTC CASSLFRDLILSSYTF - TRBJ1-2 - TRBV5-6
TGTGCCAGCAGCCTGGGGACAAACTCCTACGAGCAGTACTTC CASSLGTNSYEQYF once TRBJ2-7 - TRBV11-2
TGTGCCATCGCCAATCTAGCTGAGGAGCAGTACTTC CAIANLAEEQYF - TRBJ2-7 - TRBV10-3
TGTGCCAGCCACACCGGTAATTCACCCCTCCACTTT CASHTGNSPLHF - TRBJ1-6 - TRBV28
TGTGCCACCAGCAGAGGGGCAGAGGAGACCCAGTACTTC CATSRGAEETQYF - TRBJ2-5 - TRBV15
TGTGCCAGCAGCTTAGGACCCGTCACAGATACGCAGTATTTT CASSLGPVTDTQYF - TRBJ2-3 - TRBV11-2
TGTGCCAGCAGCTTAGAGGGAGGCCGCAATGAGCAGTTCTTC CASSLEGGRNEQFF - TRBJ2-1 - TRBV11-3
TGCGCCAGCAGCTTGGTGGGGGGGCCCCAAGAGACCCAGTACTTC CASSLVGGPQETQYF - TRBJ2-5 - TRBV5-1
TGTGCCAGCAGCCCTGGGGCAGGGACTGAAGCTTTCTTT CASSPGAGTEAFF - TRBJ1-1 - TRBV11-2
TGTGCCAGCAGCGTAGCCTCTACAGGTAACACTGAAGCTTTCTTT CASSVASTGNTEAFF - TRBJ1-1 - TRBV9
TGTGCCAGCAGTTTGAGGCAGGGAAACACCATATATTTT CASSLRQGNTIYF - TRBJ1-3 - TRBV12-3/TRBV12-4
TGTGCCAGCAGCTTAGGACAGGGATTTCACTATGGCTACACCTTC CASSLGQGFHYGYTF - TRBJ1-2 TRBD1 TRBV11-2
TGTGCCAGCAGCGACAGGGGATATGGCTACACCTTC CASSDRGYGYTF few TRBJ1-2 TRBD1 TRBV6-5
TGTGCCAGCACATTGGCTCCGAGGGTCTATGGCTACACCTTC CASTLAPRVYGYTF - TRBJ1-2 - TRBV5-5
TGCGCCAGCAGTGCTAAGCGGCTCTCTGGAAACACCATATATTTT CASSAKRLSGNTIYF - TRBJ1-3 - TRBV10-2
TGTGCCAGCAGTGAAGCTGGGCCACGGAGGGGATTC CASSEAGPRRGF - TRBJ1-2 - TRBV2
TGTGCCAGCGGACCGGGACAGGGGTTCTCCTACGAGCAGTACTTC CASGPGQGFSYEQYF - TRBJ2-7 TRBD1 TRBV7-9
TGTGCCAGCAGCTCTGACACTGCAACTGAAGCTTTCTTT CASSSDTATEAFF - TRBJ1-1 - TRBV9
TGTGCTAGCAGCTTAGGCACAGGCAAGCAAGAGACCCAGTACTTC CASSLGTGKQETQYF - TRBJ2-5 - TRBV7-7
TGTGCCAGCAGTTACGCCCTAGCGGGAAAGACCCAGTACTTC CASSYALAGKTQYF once TRBJ2-5 TRBD2 TRBV6-5
TGTGCCACCAGCAGAAGTGACAGTAGCAATCAGCCCCAGCATTTT CATSRSDSSNQPQHF - TRBJ1-5 - TRBV15
TGTGCCAGCCGGTTTGACGGGACGGTCCCCAATCAGCCCCAGCATTTT CASRFDGTVPNQPQHF - TRBJ1-5 - TRBV27
TGTGCCATCAGTAGCTGGGACAGGGGGAACACTGAAGCTTTCTTT CAISSWDRGNTEAFF - TRBJ1-1 TRBD1 TRBV10-3
TGTGCCAGCAGTCGCATTACACCGGGAATGAGTACAGATACGCAGTATTTT CASSRITPGMSTDTQYF - TRBJ2-3 - TRBV6-2/TRBV6-3
TGTGCCAGCAGCTCCCCTGCGGGGACCGGGGAGCTGTTTTTT CASSSPAGTGELFF once TRBJ2-2 - TRBV5-6
TGCAGTGCTAGTGTCGCTAGCGGTCCGCGGGGGGAGCTGTTTTTT CSASVASGPRGELFF - TRBJ2-2 TRBD2 TRBV20-1